The next 22 T cell receptor beta chains were all read from a single sample in a study of blood T cell repertoires in COVID-19. Produced via immunoSEQ multiplex PCR; TCRdb's table is partial and in-frame only. Of about 250,000 clones in the sample, around 90% were seen once. The material sequenced was PBMCs or T cells enriched from blood (not recorded which). These receptors were taken from a woman aged 50 to 60 who had recovered from COVID-19.

Points on this clone: Additional DNA sequences in this sample encode the identical CDR3. J is TRBJ1-5 and V is TRBV6-5; 8 bases fit TRBD1. V was pared by 6 bases and J by 5 bases, with 3 bases of the junction left unmatched. Germline V gene sequence: CDR1 MNHEY, CDR2 SVGAGI. The CDR3 spans 13 residues. CDR3 DNA: TGTGCCAGCAGCCCGGACAGGGATCAGCCCCAGCATTTT. This translates into CASSPDRDQPQHF.

This clone was seen just once. The chain employs TRBV24-1 and TRBJ2-1; D remains unclear. CDR3 length: 17 residues. Trimming cost V 4 bases and J 0 bases, with 15 bases left between them. Germline V gene sequence: CDR1 KGHDR, CDR2 SFDVKD. The CDR3 region is CATSERRVVSSYNEQFF. Written as DNA, the CDR3 is TGTGCCACCAGTGAACGTCGGGTAGTGAGCTCCTACAATGAGCAGTTCTTC.

This chain links TRBV4-3 with TRBJ2-1; no clear D gene. The V gene's germline CDR1 is LGHNA and CDR2 YSLEER. The V end was cut by 2 bases, the J end by 8 bases, with 10 bases between. The CDR3 length is 13 residues. This CDR3 is CASSQYIFDEQFF. The DNA for the CDR3 is TGCGCCAGCAGCCAATACATATTTGATGAGCAGTTCTTC.

The chain employs TRBV28 and TRBJ1-2; D call uncertain. Germline CDR1 reads MDHEN; CDR2 reads SYDVKM. CDR3 size: 14 residues. The V end lost 1 base, the J end lost 5 bases, and 11 bases lay between the germline ends. In DNA form, the CDR3 reads TGTGCCAGCAGTTTATCAGATTTCCCTTATGGCTACACCTTC. It is translated as CASSLSDFPYGYTF.

The chain has TRBV11-1 and TRBJ2-7, with TRBD1 matching 12 bases. V lost 5 bases and J lost 5; bases outside the gene matches: 7. The CDR3 sequence is 15 residues long. Germline CDR1 SGHAT, CDR2 FQDESV (reference sequence). The CDR3 protein is CASSRRWDRGHEQYF. The DNA of the CDR3 is TGTGCCAGCAGCCGCAGGTGGGACAGGGGGCACGAGCAGTACTTC.

This chain connects TRBV28 to TRBJ2-5; TRBD1 is a possible D gene (6 bases). V shed 8 bases and J shed 1 base, with 8 bases lying between them. CDR1 is MDHEN, CDR2 SYDVKM, per germline. The CDR3 is 12 residues long. CDR3 nucleotide sequence: TGTGCCAGCTCGGACAGCCAAGAGACCCAGTACTTC. Protein: CASSDSQETQYF.

The chain combines TRBV29-1 with TRBJ1-1; perhaps TRBD1 as D (5 bases). The CDR3 has 13 residues. Germline V gene sequence: CDR1 SQVTM, CDR2 ANQGSEA. Trimming removed 1 base at V and 5 bases at J, with 11 bases between. CDR3 residues: CSVEAAGRTEAFF. CDR3 coding DNA: TGCAGCGTTGAAGCAGCAGGGAGGACTGAAGCTTTCTTT.

J is TRBJ2-1 and V is TRBV7-2, with TRBD1 matching over 10 bases. This CDR3 contains 16 residues. V was clipped by 5 bases and J by 7 bases; unmatched bases: 11. Germline-derived CDR1 and CDR2 are SGHTA and FQGNSA. DNA for the CDR3: TGTGCCAGCAGCAAGGAGACAGGGGGCTTCGGGAATGAGCAGTTCTTC. Translating gives CASSKETGGFGNEQFF.

This clone has just a few counts. The rearrangement uses TRBV6-6 and TRBJ1-5; D gene uncertain. Germline V lookup: CDR1 MNHNY, CDR2 SVGAGI (reference sequence). The CDR3 totals 14 residues. V lost 1 base, J lost 7 bases, and 11 bases lay in between. The CDR3 is CASSYLGSSQPQHF. The CDR3 nucleotides read TGTGCCAGCAGTTACTTGGGCAGCTCCCAGCCCCAGCATTTT.

The chain has TRBV27 and TRBJ1-6, with D possibly TRBD1 on 5 matching bases. The CDR3 totals 13 residues. Germline V gives CDR1 MNHEY, CDR2 SMNVEV (reference sequence). Between the trimmed V and J ends, which lost 0 bases and 11 bases, there was a span of 8 bases. The CDR3 loop reads CASSLSPGAPLHF. The CDR3 coding sequence is TGTGCCAGCAGTTTATCGCCGGGGGCACCCCTCCACTTT.

The gene calls are TRBV28 and TRBJ2-1, with 8 bases that match TRBD2. The CDR3 is made up of 14 amino acids. The V gene end was trimmed by 3 bases and the J gene end by 5 bases; junction bases not matched to a gene: 3. Germline V gives CDR1 MDHEN, CDR2 SYDVKM. CDR3 protein: CASSFGTRHNEQFF. CDR3 sequence (DNA): TGTGCCAGCAGTTTCGGGACTAGGCACAATGAGCAGTTCTTC.

The chain's CDR3 is CASSQDEREGRHEQYF. The CDR3 DNA is TGTGCCAGCAGCCAAGATGAGCGGGAGGGCCGCCACGAGCAGTACTTC. The chain joins TRBV3-1 (or the pseudogene TRBV3-2) to TRBJ2-7, with TRBD2 identical over 10 bases. Per the germline V gene, CDR1 is LGHDT and CDR2 is YNNKEL (reference sequence). CDR3 length: 16 residues. Losses at the gene ends were 0 bases for V and 5 bases for J; bases not matched to a gene: 7.

The chain joins TRBV7-3 to TRBJ2-4; TRBD2 is a possible D gene (6 bases). The V gene's germline CDR1 is SGHTA and CDR2 FQGTGA. The CDR3 has 13 amino acids. Trimming stripped 3 bases from V and 8 bases from J, with 11 bases between. The CDR3 DNA follows: TGTGCCAGCAGCTTCGGCGGGGCGGACATTCAGTACTTC. Translated: CASSFGGADIQYF.

The chain carries TRBV28 and TRBJ1-3; 8 nucleotides agree with TRBD1. The V and J ends lost 6 bases and 4 bases, in that order; junction bases with no gene match: 8. The germline V gene has CDR1 MDHEN and CDR2 SYDVKM. The CDR3 length is 15 residues. For the CDR3, the DNA is TGTGCCAGCAGACCAGGGGGCGCTTCGGGAAACACCATATATTTT. Protein product: CASRPGGASGNTIYF.

This clone was detected only a few times. This chain uses TRBV5-1 with TRBJ1-2, with 7 positions matching TRBD1. Trimming cost V 1 base and J 3 bases; bases outside gene matches: 6. CDR1 is SGHRS and CDR2 is YFSETQ in the germline V gene. This CDR3 has 15 residues. The CDR3: CASSLTGTAYYGYTF. The CDR3 DNA reads as TGCGCCAGCAGCTTGACCGGGACAGCCTACTATGGCTACACCTTC.

The rearrangement joins TRBV7-8 to TRBJ2-7, with a possible D match to TRBD1 (5 bases). Per the germline V gene, CDR1 is SGHVS and CDR2 is FQNEAQ. Trimming removed 5 bases from V and 2 bases from J, with 19 bases in between. CDR3 size: 16 residues. CDR3 sequence: CASSAGDQGRAYEQYF. The CDR3 DNA reads TGTGCCAGCAGCGCAGGTGACCAGGGTCGGGCCTACGAGCAGTACTTC.

The CDR3 loop is CASSLLGGANYGYTF. CDR3 nucleotide sequence: TGTGCCAGCAGTTTATTGGGAGGGGCTAACTATGGCTACACCTTC. J is TRBJ1-2 and V is TRBV27; tentatively, D is TRBD1 (5 bases). The germline gives CDR1 MNHEY, CDR2 SMNVEV (reference sequence). This CDR3 spans 15 amino acids. V lost 1 base and J 0 bases, leaving 9 bases between the germline ends.

The rearrangement joins TRBV4-3 to TRBJ2-1, with D tentatively TRBD1 (6 bases). Germline V gene sequence: CDR1 LGHNA, CDR2 YSLEER. CDR3 size: 16 residues. The V end was cut by 4 bases, the J end by 8 bases, with 21 bases between. CDR3 residues: CASSRSGQGNGDEQFF. DNA for the CDR3: TGCGCCAGCAGCCGCTCAGGGCAGGGGAATGGAGATGAGCAGTTCTTC.

V gene TRBV6-5 combines with J gene TRBJ1-5, with D possibly matching TRBD1 (5 bases). Germline V CDR1 and CDR2: MNHEY, SVGAGI. This CDR3 is 14 amino acids long. The ends were cut back, 5 bases at V and 4 bases at J, with 12 bases in the middle. The CDR3 spells CASSTTGFNQPQHF. The CDR3 nucleotides are TGTGCCAGCAGTACCACAGGTTTTAATCAGCCCCAGCATTTT.

The genes are TRBV11-2 and TRBJ2-2; TRBD2 aligns across 7 bases. Germline V gives CDR1 SGHAT, CDR2 FQNNGV. V shed 4 bases and J 4 bases; nucleotides not matched to a gene: 6. This CDR3 is built from 15 residues. In DNA form, the CDR3 reads TGTGCCAGCAGCTCCCAACTAGCGTTCACCGGGGAGCTGTTTTTT. Translating gives CASSSQLAFTGELFF.

The genes are TRBV4-3 and TRBJ2-5, with 10 bases identical to TRBD2. The CDR3 is made up of 16 amino acids. V trimming: 4 bases; J trimming: 0 bases; junction bases outside the gene matches: 5. Germline V gene data show CDR1 as LGHNA and CDR2 as YSLEER. The CDR3 bases are TGCGCCAGCAGCCGCGGACTAGCGGCTTACCAAGAGACCCAGTACTTC. Encoded protein: CASSRGLAAYQETQYF.

The V call is TRBV13, the J call TRBJ2-3; the match to TRBD2 covers 8 bases. The CDR3 runs 16 residues. J lost 0 bases, V lost 4 bases, and 6 bases had no gene match. Germline V CDR1 and CDR2: PRHDT, FYEKMQ (reference sequence). Here the CDR3 reads CASSSVIAGSTDTQYF. CDR3 in DNA: TGTGCCAGCAGCTCGGTAATAGCGGGAAGCACAGATACGCAGTATTTT.